This T cell receptor (beta chain) came from a study of blood T cell repertoires in COVID-19. Study-wide background: The samples span acute and convalescent COVID-19 from the United States, Italy and Spain. Sources were T cells, B-cell-depleted T cells, or PBMCs; the material itself was cDNA or gDNA.

Original analysis: The assay estimated nucleated cells by amplifying reference gene primers. Generated by immunoSEQ multiplex PCR, the TCRdb table keeps only in-frame clones and is missing some. Clone size and V and J calls were adopted from that table, with D and trimming inferred from the DNA. The table has roughly 300,000 clones, 83% seen once. CDR3 length: 17 amino acids. Germline CDR1 reads MDHEN; CDR2 reads SYDVKM. After removal of 6 bases from V and 5 bases from J, the junction contained 15 bases not matched to a gene. The sample consisted of peripheral blood. This chain links TRBV28 with TRBJ1-1; 10 nucleotides agree with TRBD1. The receptor was derived from a woman in her fifties or sixties with acute or convalescent COVID-19. CDR3 sequence: CASSDSPGQGFGTEAFF. CDR3 DNA sequence: TGTGCCAGCAGCGATTCACCGGGACAGGGGTTTGGGACTGAAGCTTTCTTT.